These T cell receptor beta chains were read from a single sample in a study of T cell responses to AZD1222 COVID-19 vaccine. Clones were sequenced by immunoSEQ multiplex PCR, and TCRdb holds only the in-frame ones, with some missing. This sample has about 100,000 clones, with about 85% found just once. Specimen: peripheral blood, collected on day 0 of AZD1222 vaccination. These receptors all stem from an adult in good health. Each CDR3 is given with its conserved first and last residue. D genes are given only for firm matches. For some rows the clone size is stated as once, few or many, or as a class when expanded; others skip it.

length,D,size,V,J,DNA,CDR3
13,NA,once,TRBV6-1,TRBJ1-1,TGTGCCAGCAGTTTTAGTCTCAGGGCTGAAGCTTTCTTT,CASSFSLRAEAFF
13,NA,NA,TRBV4-2,TRBJ1-4,TGTGCCAGCAGCCCAGACGGGGGAGGAAAACTGTTTTTT,CASSPDGGGKLFF
13,NA,NA,TRBV10-2,TRBJ1-4,TGCGCCAGCTACGACGGGAATAATGAAAAACTGTTTTTT,CASYDGNNEKLFF
12,NA,NA,TRBV18,TRBJ1-5,TGTGCCAGCTCACCCCAAGGGCAGCCCCAGCATTTT,CASSPQGQPQHF
14,NA,NA,TRBV19,TRBJ2-7,TGTGCCAGTAGTAGGGGCCTCGACAGCTACGAGCAGTACTTC,CASSRGLDSYEQYF
12,NA,NA,TRBV28,TRBJ1-2,TGTGCCAGCGGCGCCGGGAACTATGGCTACACCTTC,CASGAGNYGYTF
12,NA,NA,TRBV7-8,TRBJ1-2,TGTGCCAGCAGCTTGCAGCCGGGTGGCTACACCTTC,CASSLQPGGYTF
16,NA,NA,TRBV5-6,TRBJ2-6,TGTGCCAGCAGCTTGGGCCACACCTCTGGGGCCAACGTCCTGACTTTC,CASSLGHTSGANVLTF
15,NA,NA,TRBV6-5,TRBJ1-5,TGTGCCAGCAGGCTGGACAGTAATAGCAATCAGCCCCAGCATTTT,CASRLDSNSNQPQHF
14,NA,NA,TRBV7-2,TRBJ1-1,TGTGCCAGCAGCTCAAGGGGAGTCATCACTGAAGCTTTCTTT,CASSSRGVITEAFF
13,NA,NA,TRBV4-2,TRBJ2-3,TGTGCCAGCAGCCAAGACGCCGCAGATACGCAGTATTTT,CASSQDAADTQYF
16,NA,NA,TRBV5-6,TRBJ2-2,TGTGCCAGCAGCTCCACAGTAACTGCGAACACCGGGGAGCTGTTTTTT,CASSSTVTANTGELFF
15,TRBD1,NA,TRBV4-3,TRBJ2-1,TGCGCCAGCAGCCAAGGACAGGGTTTTAAAAATGAGCAGTTCTTC,CASSQGQGFKNEQFF
14,NA,NA,TRBV4-3,TRBJ2-1,TGCGCCAGCAGCCAAGATCCCCTAAGCGATGAGCAGTTCTTC,CASSQDPLSDEQFF
16,TRBD2,NA,TRBV11-3,TRBJ2-5,TGTGCCAGCAGCCCCCGGACTAGCGGGAGAACAGAGACCCAGTACTTC,CASSPRTSGRTETQYF
14,NA,NA,TRBV13,TRBJ2-1,TGTGCCAGCAGCTTAGGGAAAGGGGCAGGTGAGCAGTTCTTC,CASSLGKGAGEQFF
16,NA,NA,TRBV6-5,TRBJ2-2,TGTGCCAGCAGTTACTACGTGGGCGGGGCTACCGGGGAGCTGTTTTTT,CASSYYVGGATGELFF
14,TRBD1,NA,TRBV5-4,TRBJ2-1,TGTGCCAGCAGCTTGGATGGGACAGACAATGAGCAGTTCTTC,CASSLDGTDNEQFF
14,NA,NA,TRBV18,TRBJ2-2,TGTGCCAGCTCACCACTCGCGGACACCGGGGAGCTGTTTTTT,CASSPLADTGELFF
13,TRBD1,once,TRBV6-5,TRBJ1-6,TGTGCCAGCCGGGACAGGGGCTCTTCACCCCTCCACTTT,CASRDRGSSPLHF
15,TRBD1,NA,TRBV5-6,TRBJ1-2,TGTGCCAGCAGCCCTAGACAGGGTTTGAGCTATGGCTACACCTTC,CASSPRQGLSYGYTF
15,TRBD2,NA,TRBV7-6,TRBJ2-5,TGTGCCAGCAGCTGGGGACTAGCGGTACAAGAGACCCAGTACTTC,CASSWGLAVQETQYF
14,TRBD2,NA,TRBV2,TRBJ2-7,TGTGCCAGCAGTCGACTAGCGGGGGCCTACGAGCAGTACTTC,CASSRLAGAYEQYF
15,NA,NA,TRBV5-6,TRBJ1-1,TGTGCCAGCAGCTCGGGGATTGCAGGACGCACTGAAGCTTTCTTT,CASSSGIAGRTEAFF
13,NA,NA,TRBV6-4,TRBJ1-1,TGTGCCAGCAGGTTAACACTTAACACTGAAGCTTTCTTT,CASRLTLNTEAFF
13,TRBD1,NA,TRBV27,TRBJ2-7,TGTGCCAGCAGTTCGGGACAGGGCTACGAGCAGTACTTC,CASSSGQGYEQYF